These 16 T cell receptor beta chains came from one sample sequenced in a study of cytomegalovirus exposure and HLA in healthy donors. A multiplex PCR was run with 60 Vbeta primers and 13 Jbeta primers. Measured with immunoSEQ multiplex PCR; TCRdb has only the in-frame clones, and not every one. The data contain 120,000 or so clones, around 81% of them singletons. The sequenced material came from PBMCs. These TCRs come from a woman between 35 and 50 years old in good health and CMV-seronegative.

The chain is built from TRBV19 and TRBJ2-3, with TRBD1 identical over 9 bases. This CDR3 is 15 amino acids long. Germline V gene sequence: CDR1 LNHDA, CDR2 SQIVND (reference sequence). J gave up 2 bases and V 3 bases, and 3 bases lay outside the gene matches. The CDR3 spells CASSIRDRDTDTQYF. In DNA, the CDR3 is TGTGCCAGTAGTATCAGGGACAGGGACACAGATACGCAGTATTTT.

The V and J genes are TRBV5-1 and TRBJ2-7; 10 bases are shared with TRBD1. V dropped 0 bases and J dropped 4; count of bases not matched to a gene: 7. From germline, CDR1 is SGHRS and CDR2 YFSETQ. The CDR3 is made up of 16 amino acids. The chain's CDR3 is CASSLVRQGAMYEQYF. CDR3 nucleotide sequence: TGCGCCAGCAGCTTGGTACGACAGGGGGCTATGTACGAGCAGTACTTC.

This chain joins TRBV18 and TRBJ1-2, with 7 bases fitting TRBD1. Germline V gives CDR1 KGHSH, CDR2 LQKENI. V shed 2 bases and J 6 bases; nucleotides not matched to a gene: 15. The length of the CDR3 is 17 residues. The CDR3 region is CASSPIMKGAIWDGYTF. The CDR3 bases are TGTGCCAGCTCACCAATAATGAAGGGGGCGATATGGGATGGCTACACCTTC.

The chain couples TRBV15 to TRBJ1-1; 9 bases fit TRBD1. The CDR3 spans 17 residues. With 8 bases clipped from V and 3 bases from J, the junction kept 16 bases outside the gene matches. CDR1 and CDR2 (germline): LNHNV, YYDKDF (reference sequence). In DNA, the CDR3 is TGTGCCACCCGCAACTCCCGGGACAGGGAGCTTTACACTGAAGCTTTCTTT. This codes for CATRNSRDRELYTEAFF.

This sequence joins TRBV7-9 and TRBJ1-1; D ambiguous. V lost 4 bases, J lost 1 base, and 4 bases lay in between. Germline V gene data show CDR1 as SEHNR and CDR2 as FQNEAQ (reference sequence). The CDR3 is made up of 12 amino acids. The CDR3 bases are TGTGCCAGCAGCTACACGAACACTGAAGCTTTCTTT. Translated, it gives CASSYTNTEAFF.

This clone was found once. V and J are TRBV11-1 and TRBJ2-1, with a tentative D call TRBD1 (7 bases). This CDR3 comprises 15 residues. Between the trimmed V and J ends, which lost 5 bases and 3 bases, there was a span of 14 bases. Per germline, CDR1 SGHAT and CDR2 FQDESV (reference sequence). Here the CDR3 DNA reads TGTGCCAGCAGCGTACAGGGGCGGGACTACAATGAGCAGTTCTTC. The encoded protein is CASSVQGRDYNEQFF.

The chain links TRBV10-3 to TRBJ2-3; D is ambiguous. The CDR3 contains 13 residues. The V end lost 10 bases, the J end lost 2 bases, and 13 bases lay between the germline ends. The V gene's germline CDR1 is ENHRY and CDR2 SYGVKD. The CDR3 DNA reads as TGTGCCACCAGGCAGCAGGACACAGATACGCAGTATTTT. Amino acids: CATRQQDTDTQYF.

This chain uses TRBV10-3 with TRBJ2-7, with 10 bases lining up with TRBD2. The CDR3 is 13 residues long. The J segment lost 4 bases and the V segment lost 10 bases, leaving 7 bases of the junction unmatched. Germline CDR1 is ENHRY and CDR2 is SYGVKD. The CDR3 protein is CASSGGQLYEQYF. The CDR3 DNA follows: TGTGCCAGTAGCGGGGGGCAGCTGTACGAGCAGTACTTC.

This rearrangement joins TRBV7-9 to TRBJ1-2, with 8 nucleotides matching TRBD1. The V segment lost 2 bases and the J segment 7 bases; nucleotides outside the gene matches: 9. The CDR3 is 15 residues long. Germline V CDR1 and CDR2: SEHNR, FQNEAQ (reference sequence). The CDR3 DNA reads as TGTGCCAGCAGCTTACAGGGGGCGTCGATAGGTGGCTACACCTTC. Translated, it gives CASSLQGASIGGYTF.

On this clone itself: One junction end does not reproduce the germline sequence, and a read error may be involved. The DNA for the CDR3 is TGTTCCAGCAGCTTAGATCCGGCCTACGAGCAGTACTTC. Residues: CSSSLDPAYEQYF. The V gene is TRBV7-9, the J gene TRBJ2-7; D gene ambiguous. Germline V gene data show CDR1 as SEHNR and CDR2 as FQNEAQ (reference sequence). The CDR3 loop spans 13 amino acids.

The chain combines TRBV4-2 with TRBJ2-1; TRBD1 matches at 10 bases. This CDR3 comprises 16 residues. V trimming: 0 bases; J trimming: 8 bases; junction bases outside the gene matches: 7. Per germline, CDR1 LGHNA and CDR2 YNFKEQ. DNA for the CDR3: TGTGCCAGCAGCCAAGAACGGGGACAGGGGTTGGATGAGCAGTTCTTC. Its protein product is CASSQERGQGLDEQFF.

Only one count was recorded for this clone. CDR3 protein: CASSFGVLAGPYYEQYF. In DNA form, the CDR3 reads TGTGCCAGCAGCTTCGGGGTTCTAGCGGGACCCTACTACGAGCAGTACTTC. This chain joins TRBV7-2 and TRBJ2-7; the match to TRBD2 covers 9 bases. From germline, CDR1 is SGHTA and CDR2 FQGNSA. The CDR3 is made up of 17 amino acids. V was clipped by 3 bases and J by 3 bases; unmatched bases: 12.

The V and J genes are TRBV4-2 and TRBJ1-6, with 7 bases aligning to TRBD1. J was trimmed by 5 bases and V by 1 base; bases with no gene match: 2. This CDR3 is built from 15 residues. Per germline, CDR1 LGHNA and CDR2 YNFKEQ. The CDR3 loop reads CASSQAGQNNSPLHF. DNA of the CDR3: TGTGCCAGCAGCCAAGCGGGACAGAATAATTCACCCCTCCACTTT.

The chain is built from TRBV2 and TRBJ2-6; 9 bases are shared with TRBD1. Germline V gives CDR1 SNHLY, CDR2 FYNNEI. There are 17 residues in the CDR3. Trimming at V came to 8 bases and at J to 1 base, leaving 9 bases not matched to a gene. The CDR3 is CASGGRQGVSGANVLTF. CDR3 bases: TGTGCCAGCGGAGGGAGACAGGGGGTTTCTGGGGCCAACGTCCTGACTTTC.

The chain carries TRBV5-1 and TRBJ1-1; perhaps TRBD1 as D (5 bases). This CDR3 spans 14 amino acids. In germline, CDR1 is SGHRS, CDR2 YFSETQ. Trimming took off 0 bases at V and 4 bases at J, with 10 bases between the two ends. CDR3 loop: CASSLDSGGTEAFF. In nucleotides, the CDR3 is TGCGCCAGCAGCTTGGATTCCGGGGGCACTGAAGCTTTCTTT.

The chain links TRBV6-1 to TRBJ2-7, with 8 bases aligning to TRBD1. The V segment lost 7 bases and the J segment 4 bases; nucleotides outside the gene matches: 9. The CDR3 spans 14 residues. Per germline, CDR1 MNHNS and CDR2 SASEGT. The CDR3 loop reads CASTRTGTWYEQYF. CDR3 DNA sequence: TGTGCCAGCACCCGGACAGGGACGTGGTACGAGCAGTACTTC.